The entry that follows covers one T cell receptor beta chain sequence. Its antigen remains unknown. Only in-frame clones appear in the TCRdb table, and some are missing; sequencing was by immunoSEQ multiplex PCR. The table lists approximately 90,000 clones, 90% to 95% of them singletons. This entry belongs to a study of T cell responses to AZD1222 COVID-19 vaccine. Findings and limits, study-wide: The breadth and depth of Spike-specific TCRs increased once two AZD1222 doses had been given. Unmutated regions of variants are reportedly targeted by nearly half of spike-specific TCRs. At study baseline, merely five or six AZD1222 recipients were seropositive. There were mostly white British donors and more females than males, and clonal diversity was possibly underestimated.

The CDR3 is 14 amino acids. Germline V lookup: CDR1 SGDLS, CDR2 YYNGEE. Unmatched junction bases numbered 3, after V lost 4 bases and J lost 3 bases. V is TRBV9 and J is TRBJ2-3; 9 bases align to TRBD1. The starting material was peripheral blood, obtained on day 0 of AZD1222 vaccination. The TCR originated in an adult in good health. The CDR3 DNA is TGTGCCAGCAGCACAGGGGGCAGGACAGATACGCAGTATTTT. Translated, it gives CASSTGGRTDTQYF.